Below, one T cell receptor (beta chain) is given with its context. Antigen specificity is unknown. PCR was performed using 60 Vbeta and 13 Jbeta primers. Sequencing used immunoSEQ multiplex PCR; TCRdb keeps in-frame clones, though not all of them. The sample consists of 100,000 to 150,000 clones, around 80% of them appearing once. The data originate from a study of cytomegalovirus exposure and HLA in healthy donors. Study-wide results and limits: In a later analysis, a genetic analysis reported fewer productive-TCR N-insertions in an Asian-associated ancestry cluster than the cohort average.

The V segment lost 11 bases and the J segment 0 bases; nucleotides outside the gene matches: 3. Looked up from germline, CDR1 is SNHLY and CDR2 is FYNNEI. CDR3 length: 15 amino acids. As for the donors, each was a healthy bone marrow donor. The material sequenced was PBMCs. The chain has TRBV2 and TRBJ2-1; 14 nucleotides align to TRBD2. This receptor was taken from a man younger than 40 in good health and CMV-seronegative. CDR3 bases: TGTGCCGGGACTAGCGGGGGTAGCTCCTACAATGAGCAGTTCTTC. Protein: CAGTSGGSSYNEQFF.